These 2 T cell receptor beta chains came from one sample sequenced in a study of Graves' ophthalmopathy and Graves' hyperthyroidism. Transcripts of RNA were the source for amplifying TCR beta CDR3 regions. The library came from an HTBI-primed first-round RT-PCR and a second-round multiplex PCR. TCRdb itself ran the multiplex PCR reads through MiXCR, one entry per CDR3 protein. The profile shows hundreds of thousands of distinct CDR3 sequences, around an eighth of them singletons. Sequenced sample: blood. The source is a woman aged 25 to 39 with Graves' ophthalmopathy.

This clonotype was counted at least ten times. In DNA form, the CDR3 reads TGTGCCAGCAGTCCTAGGCCAGGGGGCACTGAAGCTTTCTTT. It encodes CASSPRPGGTEAFF. V gene TRBV27 combines with J gene TRBJ1-1, with 7 nucleotides matching TRBD1. The junction had 7 bases not matched to a gene; V was cut back by 5 bases and J by 4 bases. In germline, CDR1 is MNHEY, CDR2 SMNVEV (reference sequence). The CDR3 length is 14 residues.

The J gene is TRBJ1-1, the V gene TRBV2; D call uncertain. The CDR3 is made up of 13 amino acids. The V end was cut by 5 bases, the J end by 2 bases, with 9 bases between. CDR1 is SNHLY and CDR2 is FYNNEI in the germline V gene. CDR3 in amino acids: CASSTDTNTEAFF. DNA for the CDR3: TGTGCCAGCAGTACCGACACCAACACTGAAGCTTTCTTT. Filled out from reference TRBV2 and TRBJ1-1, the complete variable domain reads EPEVTQTPSHQVTQMGQEVILRCVPISNHLYFYWYRQILGQKVEFLVSFYNNEISEKSEIFDDQFSVERPDGSNFTLKIRSTKLEDSAMYFCASSTDTNTEAFFGQGTRLTVV.